The clone carrying this T cell receptor (beta chain) turned up a few times. The data derive from a study of Graves' ophthalmopathy and Graves' hyperthyroidism. In germline, CDR1 is GTSNPN, CDR2 SVGIG (reference sequence). Between the trimmed V and J ends, which lost 8 bases and 4 bases, there was a span of 12 bases. The CDR3 length is 11 residues. People with hyperthyroidism were aged 18 to 65 and newly diagnosed, under 2 months' duration. Among the exclusions were patients with other autoimmune diseases, uncontrolled infections, pregnancy or lactation. The authors amplified TCR beta CDR3 regions from RNA transcripts. First-round RT-PCR employed HTBI primers, with a second-round multiplex PCR after it. TCRdb re-analysed the multiplex PCR reads in MiXCR, keeping a single row per CDR3 protein. The sample holds about 400,000 distinct CDR3 sequences, 20% to 25% seen once.

The chain combines TRBV30 with TRBJ2-7; TRBD2 is a possible D gene (6 bases). This sequence was found in a woman under 30 with stable Graves' hyperthyroidism. Sequenced sample: peripheral blood. The DNA for the CDR3 is TGTGCCCGTGTAGGAGGGTACGAGCAGTACTTC. This translates into CARVGGYEQYF.